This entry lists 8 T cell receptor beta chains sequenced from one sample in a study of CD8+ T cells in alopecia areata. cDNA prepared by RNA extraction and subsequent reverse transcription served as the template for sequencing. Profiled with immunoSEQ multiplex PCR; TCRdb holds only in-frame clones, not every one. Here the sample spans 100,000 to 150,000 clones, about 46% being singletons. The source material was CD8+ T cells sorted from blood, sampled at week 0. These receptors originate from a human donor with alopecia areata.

CDR3 sequence (DNA): TGTGCCAGCAGTTTATCGCTGGGGGCCGTCGAGACCCAGTACTTC. It codes for CASSLSLGAVETQYF. V usage is TRBV27 and J usage is TRBJ2-5; D may be TRBD1 (6 bases). The ends were cut back, 0 bases at V and 5 bases at J, with 13 bases in the middle. The CDR3 has 15 residues. From germline, CDR1 is MNHEY and CDR2 SMNVEV (reference sequence).

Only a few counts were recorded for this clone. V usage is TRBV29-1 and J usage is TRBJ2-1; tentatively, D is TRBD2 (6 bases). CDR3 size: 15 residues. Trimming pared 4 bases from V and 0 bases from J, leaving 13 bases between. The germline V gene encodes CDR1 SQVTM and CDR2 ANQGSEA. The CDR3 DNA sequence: TGCAGCGTTGCTGGGGGGTTTGGCTCCTACAATGAGCAGTTCTTC. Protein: CSVAGGFGSYNEQFF.

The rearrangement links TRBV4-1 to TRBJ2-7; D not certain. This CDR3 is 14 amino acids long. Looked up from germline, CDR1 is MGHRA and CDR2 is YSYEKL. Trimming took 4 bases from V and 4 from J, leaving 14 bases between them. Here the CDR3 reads CASSLRPKIYEQYF. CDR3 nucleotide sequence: TGCGCCAGCAGCCTCCGACCGAAAATATACGAGCAGTACTTC.

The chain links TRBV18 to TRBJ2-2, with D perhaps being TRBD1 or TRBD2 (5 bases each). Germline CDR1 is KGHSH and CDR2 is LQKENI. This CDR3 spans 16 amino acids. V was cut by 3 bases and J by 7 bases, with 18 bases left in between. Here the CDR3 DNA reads TGTGCCAGCTCACCGGCCGGGACGGCCCCGATCGGGGAGCTGTTTTTT. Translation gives CASSPAGTAPIGELFF.

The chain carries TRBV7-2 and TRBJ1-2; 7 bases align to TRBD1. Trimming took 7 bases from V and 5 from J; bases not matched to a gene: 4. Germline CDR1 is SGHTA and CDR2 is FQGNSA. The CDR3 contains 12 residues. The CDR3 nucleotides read TGTGCCAGCATAGGACAGGCGTATGGCTACACCTTC. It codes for CASIGQAYGYTF.

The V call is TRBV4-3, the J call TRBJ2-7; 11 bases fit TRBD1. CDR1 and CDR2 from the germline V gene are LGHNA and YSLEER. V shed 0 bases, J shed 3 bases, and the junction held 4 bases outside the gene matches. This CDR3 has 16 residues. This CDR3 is CASSQDRTGGLYEQYF. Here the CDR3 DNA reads TGCGCCAGCAGCCAAGACAGGACAGGGGGCCTCTACGAGCAGTACTTC.

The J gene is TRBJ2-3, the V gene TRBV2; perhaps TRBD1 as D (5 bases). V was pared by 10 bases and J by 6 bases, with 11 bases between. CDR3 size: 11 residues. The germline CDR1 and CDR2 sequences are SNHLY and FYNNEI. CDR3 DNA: TGTGCCACCCCAGGGTGGGATACGCAGTATTTT. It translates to CATPGWDTQYF.

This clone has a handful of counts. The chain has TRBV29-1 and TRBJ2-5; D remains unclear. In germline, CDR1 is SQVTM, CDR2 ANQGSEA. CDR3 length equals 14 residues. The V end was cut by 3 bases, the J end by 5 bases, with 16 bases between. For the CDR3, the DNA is TGCAGCGTTGATCCGGGCAGCGTGGGGGAGACCCAGTACTTC. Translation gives CSVDPGSVGETQYF.